A selection of T cell receptor beta chains follows, all from one sample in a study of cytomegalovirus exposure and HLA in healthy donors. Clones were sequenced by immunoSEQ multiplex PCR, and TCRdb holds only the in-frame ones, with some missing. Here the sample spans 100,000 to 150,000 clones, approximately 80% being singletons. The specimen sequenced was PBMCs. All receptors derive from a woman in her forties in good health and CMV-seropositive. Each CDR3 is given with its conserved first and last residue. Each record gives: D gene, V gene, clone size, J gene, CDR3 protein, CDR3 DNA. A D gene is named only where the DNA matches it firmly. A clone size is listed for some rows: how often the clone was seen (once, few, many), or a class if it is expanded.

TRBD1	TRBV7-2	.	TRBJ1-2	CASSFWQGASGYTF	TGTGCCAGCAGCTTCTGGCAGGGGGCGAGTGGCTACACCTTC
.	TRBV27	.	TRBJ1-4	CASSLGQGGDEKLFF	TGTGCCAGCAGTTTGGGTCAGGGAGGAGATGAAAAACTGTTTTTT
TRBD1	TRBV2	.	TRBJ1-5	CASRRGRMDNQPQHF	TGTGCCAGCAGAAGGGGGCGCATGGACAATCAGCCCCAGCATTTT
TRBD2	TRBV9	few	TRBJ2-1	CASSTGTSGSIAGVFF	TGTGCCAGCAGCACCGGGACTAGCGGGAGTATAGCGGGTGTGTTCTTC
TRBD2	TRBV5-1	once	TRBJ2-2	CASSLRAGDTGELFF	TGCGCCAGCAGCTTGCGAGCGGGAGACACCGGGGAGCTGTTTTTT
TRBD2	TRBV6-5	.	TRBJ2-7	CASSRQRDYEQYF	TGTGCCAGCAGTCGTCAGCGGGACTACGAGCAGTACTTC
TRBD1	TRBV6-6	few	TRBJ1-2	CAIGQGVNYGYTF	TGTGCCATCGGACAGGGGGTGAACTATGGCTACACCTTC
.	TRBV29-1	.	TRBJ1-2	CSGQDSTYGYTF	TGCAGCGGCCAGGACAGCACCTATGGCTACACCTTC
.	TRBV18	.	TRBJ2-7	CASSPTDRPPTYEQYF	TGTGCCAGCTCACCCACCGACAGGCCCCCAACCTACGAGCAGTACTTC
.	TRBV28	.	TRBJ2-2	CASSLGGGLGNTGELFF	TGTGCCAGCAGTTTAGGAGGAGGGCTAGGGAACACCGGGGAGCTGTTTTTT